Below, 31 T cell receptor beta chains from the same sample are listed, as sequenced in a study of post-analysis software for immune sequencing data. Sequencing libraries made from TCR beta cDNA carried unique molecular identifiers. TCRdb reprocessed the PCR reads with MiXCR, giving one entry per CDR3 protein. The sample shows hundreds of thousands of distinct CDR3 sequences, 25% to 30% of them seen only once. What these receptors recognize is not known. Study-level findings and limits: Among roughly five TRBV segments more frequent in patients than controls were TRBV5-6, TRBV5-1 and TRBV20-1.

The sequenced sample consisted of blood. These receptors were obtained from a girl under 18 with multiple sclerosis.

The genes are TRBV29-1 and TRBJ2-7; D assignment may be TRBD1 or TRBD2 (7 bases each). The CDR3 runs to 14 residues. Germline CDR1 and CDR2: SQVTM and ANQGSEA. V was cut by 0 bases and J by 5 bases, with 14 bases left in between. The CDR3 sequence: CSVEDRAGGDEQYF. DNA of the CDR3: TGCAGCGTTGAAGATCGGGCAGGGGGGGACGAGCAGTACTTC.

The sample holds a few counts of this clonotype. CDR3 DNA: TGTGCCAGCAGGGCTTTCCTCGGACTAGGAACCTCCTCCTACGAGCAGTACTTC. This sequence encodes CASRAFLGLGTSSYEQYF. The chain links TRBV7-6 to TRBJ2-7; 7 bases agree with TRBD2. The V gene's germline CDR1 is SGHVS and CDR2 FNYEAQ. The junction had 17 bases not matched to a gene; V was cut back by 6 bases and J by 0 bases. The CDR3 has 18 residues.

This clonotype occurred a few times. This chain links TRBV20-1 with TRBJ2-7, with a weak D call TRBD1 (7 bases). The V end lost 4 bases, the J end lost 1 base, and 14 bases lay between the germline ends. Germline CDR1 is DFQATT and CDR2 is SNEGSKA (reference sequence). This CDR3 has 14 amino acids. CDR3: CSAKTAGGSYEQYF. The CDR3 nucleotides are TGCAGTGCTAAAACGGCAGGGGGGTCCTACGAGCAGTACTTC.

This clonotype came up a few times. The CDR3 loop is CASSLTLVVPNEQFF. CDR3 sequence (DNA): TGCGCCAGCAGCTTGACTTTGGTGGTACCCAATGAGCAGTTCTTC. The rearrangement links TRBV5-1 to TRBJ2-1; no clear D gene. The V gene's germline CDR1 is SGHRS and CDR2 YFSETQ. V gave up 1 base and J gave up 6 bases, with 14 bases separating them. CDR3 length equals 15 residues. The entire variable domain, with the rest obtained from reference TRBV5-1 and TRBJ2-1, is as follows: KAGVTQTPRYLIKTRGQQVTLSCSPISGHRSVSWYQQTPGQGLQFLFEYFSETQRNKGNFPGRFSGRQFSNSRSEMNVSTLELGDSALYLCASSLTLVVPNEQFFGPGTRLTVL.

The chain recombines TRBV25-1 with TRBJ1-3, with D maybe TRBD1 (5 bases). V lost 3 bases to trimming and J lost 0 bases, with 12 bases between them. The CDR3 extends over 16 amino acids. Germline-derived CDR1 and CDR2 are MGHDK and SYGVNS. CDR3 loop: CASSDSRAPSGNTIYF. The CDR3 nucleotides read TGTGCCAGCAGTGATAGCAGGGCCCCCTCTGGAAACACCATATATTTT. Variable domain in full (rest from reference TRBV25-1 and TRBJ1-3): EADIYQTPRYLVIGTGKKITLECSQTMGHDKMYWYQQDPGMELHLIHYSYGVNSTEKGDLSSESTVSRIRTEHFPLTLESARPSHTSQYLCASSDSRAPSGNTIYFGEGSWLTVV.

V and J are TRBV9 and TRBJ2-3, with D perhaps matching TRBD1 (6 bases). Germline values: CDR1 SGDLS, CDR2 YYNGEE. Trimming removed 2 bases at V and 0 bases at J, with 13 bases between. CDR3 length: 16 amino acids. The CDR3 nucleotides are TGTGCCAGCAGCGTCGCCGCAGGGGCTAGCACAGATACGCAGTATTTT. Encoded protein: CASSVAAGASTDTQYF.

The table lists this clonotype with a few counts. The chain's CDR3 is CSALTSNYGYTF. In DNA, the CDR3 is TGCAGTGCCCTCACCAGTAACTATGGCTACACCTTC. The genes are TRBV20-1 and TRBJ1-2; D is ambiguous. The germline V gene has CDR1 DFQATT and CDR2 SNEGSKA (reference sequence). The CDR3 is made up of 12 amino acids. Trimming took off 6 bases at V and 1 base at J, with 9 bases between the two ends.

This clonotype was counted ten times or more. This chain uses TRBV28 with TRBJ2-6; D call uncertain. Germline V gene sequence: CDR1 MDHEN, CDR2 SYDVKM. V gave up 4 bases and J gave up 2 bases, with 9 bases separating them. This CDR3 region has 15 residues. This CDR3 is CASSSQIPGANVLTF. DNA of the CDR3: TGTGCCAGCAGTTCTCAGATCCCTGGGGCCAACGTCCTGACTTTC.

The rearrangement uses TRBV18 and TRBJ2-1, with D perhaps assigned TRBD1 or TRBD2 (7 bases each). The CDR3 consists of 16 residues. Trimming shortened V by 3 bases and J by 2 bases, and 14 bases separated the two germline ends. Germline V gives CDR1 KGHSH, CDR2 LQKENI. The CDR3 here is CASSPQGGVTYNEQFF. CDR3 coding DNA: TGTGCCAGCTCACCCCAGGGGGGGGTCACCTACAATGAGCAGTTCTTC.

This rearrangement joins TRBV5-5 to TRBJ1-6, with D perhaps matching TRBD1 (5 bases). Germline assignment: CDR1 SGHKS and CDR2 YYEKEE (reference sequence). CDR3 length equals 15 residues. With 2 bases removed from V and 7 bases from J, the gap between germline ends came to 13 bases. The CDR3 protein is CASSFLSGDNSPLHF. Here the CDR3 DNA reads TGTGCCAGCAGCTTTTTGTCCGGGGACAATTCACCCCTCCACTTT.

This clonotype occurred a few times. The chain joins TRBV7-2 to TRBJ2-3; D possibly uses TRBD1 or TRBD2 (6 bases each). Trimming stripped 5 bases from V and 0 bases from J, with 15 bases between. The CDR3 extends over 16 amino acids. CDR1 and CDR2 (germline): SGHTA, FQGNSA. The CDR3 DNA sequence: TGTGCCAGCAGCCCCCCCGGGGGCCGTAGCACAGATACGCAGTATTTT. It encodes CASSPPGGRSTDTQYF.

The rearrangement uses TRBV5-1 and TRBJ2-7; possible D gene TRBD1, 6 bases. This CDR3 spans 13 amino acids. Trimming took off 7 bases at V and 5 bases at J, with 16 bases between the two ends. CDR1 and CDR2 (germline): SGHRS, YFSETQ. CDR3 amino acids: CASRTGQTDEQYF. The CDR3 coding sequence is TGCGCCAGCCGCACAGGACAGACCGACGAGCAGTACTTC.

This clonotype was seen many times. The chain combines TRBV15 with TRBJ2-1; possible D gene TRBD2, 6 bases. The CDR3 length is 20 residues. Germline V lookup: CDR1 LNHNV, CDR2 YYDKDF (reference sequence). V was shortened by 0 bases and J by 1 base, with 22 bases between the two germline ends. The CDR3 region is CATSRDSGITGTRSYNEQFF. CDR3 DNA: TGTGCCACCAGCAGAGATTCTGGGATCACCGGGACTCGATCCTACAATGAGCAGTTCTTC.

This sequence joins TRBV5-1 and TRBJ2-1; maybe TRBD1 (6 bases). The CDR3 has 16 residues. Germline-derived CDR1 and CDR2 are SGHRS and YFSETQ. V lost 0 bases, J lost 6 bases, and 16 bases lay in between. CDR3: CASSLASGVNFNEQFF. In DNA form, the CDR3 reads TGCGCCAGCAGCTTGGCCTCAGGGGTTAATTTCAATGAGCAGTTCTTC.

The CDR3 DNA is TGTGCCAGTAGTTCAGGGGCCGCCAGCACTGAAGCTTTCTTT. Protein: CASSSGAASTEAFF. The V call is TRBV19, the J call TRBJ1-1; weak D call: TRBD1 (6 bases). V was clipped by 5 bases and J by 4 bases, with 14 bases between them. The CDR3 is made up of 14 amino acids. CDR1 and CDR2 (germline): LNHDA, SQIVND (reference sequence).

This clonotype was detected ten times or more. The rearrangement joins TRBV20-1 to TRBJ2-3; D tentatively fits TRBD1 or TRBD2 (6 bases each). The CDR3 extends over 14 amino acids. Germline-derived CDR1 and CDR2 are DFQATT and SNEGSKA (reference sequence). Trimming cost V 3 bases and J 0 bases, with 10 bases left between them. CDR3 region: CSASGGLSTDTQYF. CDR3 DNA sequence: TGCAGTGCTAGTGGGGGGCTTAGCACAGATACGCAGTATTTT.

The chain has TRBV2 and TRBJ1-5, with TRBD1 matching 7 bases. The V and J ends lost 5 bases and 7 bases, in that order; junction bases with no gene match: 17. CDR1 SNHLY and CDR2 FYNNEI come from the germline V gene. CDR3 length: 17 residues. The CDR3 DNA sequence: TGTGCCAGCAGTTATTTAGCAGGGGGGCCCGACGGGCAGCCCCAGCATTTT. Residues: CASSYLAGGPDGQPQHF.

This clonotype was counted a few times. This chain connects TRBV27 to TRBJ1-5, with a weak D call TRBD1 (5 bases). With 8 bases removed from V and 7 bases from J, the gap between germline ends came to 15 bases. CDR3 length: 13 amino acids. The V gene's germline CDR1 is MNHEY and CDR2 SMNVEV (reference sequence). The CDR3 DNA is TGTGCCAGCTATGGGGCCCTGGGGCAGCCCCAGCATTTT. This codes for CASYGALGQPQHF.

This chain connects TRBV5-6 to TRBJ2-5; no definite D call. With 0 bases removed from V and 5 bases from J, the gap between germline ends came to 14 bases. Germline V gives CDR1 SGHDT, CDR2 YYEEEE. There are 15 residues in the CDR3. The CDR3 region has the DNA TGTGCCAGCAGCTTGGACTGGACCTCTGCGGAGACCCAGTACTTC. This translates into CASSLDWTSAETQYF.

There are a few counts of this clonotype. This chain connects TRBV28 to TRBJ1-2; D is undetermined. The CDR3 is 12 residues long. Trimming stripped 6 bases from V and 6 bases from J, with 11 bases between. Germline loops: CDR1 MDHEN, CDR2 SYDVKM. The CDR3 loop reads CASSPFRDGYTF. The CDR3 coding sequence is TGTGCCAGCAGCCCCTTTCGCGATGGCTACACCTTC.

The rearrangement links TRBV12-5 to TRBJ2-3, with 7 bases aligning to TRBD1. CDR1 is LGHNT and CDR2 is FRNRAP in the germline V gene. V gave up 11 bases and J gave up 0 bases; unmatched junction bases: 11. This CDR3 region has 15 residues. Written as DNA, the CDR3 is TGTGCTCACTTGGGCCCAGGGGGAAGCACAGATACGCAGTATTTT. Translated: CAHLGPGGSTDTQYF.

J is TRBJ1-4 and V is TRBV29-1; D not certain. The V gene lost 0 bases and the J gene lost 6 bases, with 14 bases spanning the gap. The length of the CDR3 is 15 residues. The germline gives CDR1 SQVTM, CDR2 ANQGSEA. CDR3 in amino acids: CSVEDRTRSYEKLFF. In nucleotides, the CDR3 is TGCAGCGTTGAAGATCGGACCCGATCGTATGAAAAACTGTTTTTT.

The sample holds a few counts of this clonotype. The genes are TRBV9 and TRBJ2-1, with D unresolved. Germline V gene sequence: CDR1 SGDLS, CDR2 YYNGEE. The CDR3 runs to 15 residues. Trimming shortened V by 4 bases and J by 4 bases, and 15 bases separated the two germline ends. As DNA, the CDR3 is TGTGCCAGCAGCCCAGAGCGCGATCATTACAATGAGCAGTTCTTC. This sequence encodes CASSPERDHYNEQFF. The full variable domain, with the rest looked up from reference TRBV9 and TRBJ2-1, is DSGVTQTPKHLITATGQRVTLRCSPRSGDLSVYWYQQSLDQGLQFLIQYYNGEERAKGNILERFSAQQFPDLHSELNLSSLELGDSALYFCASSPERDHYNEQFFGPGTRLTVL.

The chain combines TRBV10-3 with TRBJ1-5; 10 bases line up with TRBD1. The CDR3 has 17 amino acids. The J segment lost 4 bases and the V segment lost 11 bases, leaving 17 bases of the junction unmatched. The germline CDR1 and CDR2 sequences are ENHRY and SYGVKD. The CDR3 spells CAAGDRDRGAGNQPQHF. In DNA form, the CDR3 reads TGTGCCGCAGGAGACCGGGACAGGGGTGCGGGAAATCAGCCCCAGCATTTT.

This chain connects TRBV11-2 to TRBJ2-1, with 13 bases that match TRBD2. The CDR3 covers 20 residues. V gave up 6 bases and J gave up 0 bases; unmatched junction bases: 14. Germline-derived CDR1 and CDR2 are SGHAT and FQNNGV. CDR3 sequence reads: CASRLKPGLAGQHSYNEQFF. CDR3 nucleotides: TGTGCCAGCAGGCTAAAACCGGGACTAGCGGGGCAACACTCCTACAATGAGCAGTTCTTC.

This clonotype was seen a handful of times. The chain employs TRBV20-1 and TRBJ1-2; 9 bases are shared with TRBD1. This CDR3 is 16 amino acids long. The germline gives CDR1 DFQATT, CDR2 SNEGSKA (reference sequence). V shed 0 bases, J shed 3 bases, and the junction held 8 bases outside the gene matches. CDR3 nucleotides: TGCAGTGCTAGAGACAGATACAGGGGGCTTCACTATGGCTACACCTTC. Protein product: CSARDRYRGLHYGYTF.

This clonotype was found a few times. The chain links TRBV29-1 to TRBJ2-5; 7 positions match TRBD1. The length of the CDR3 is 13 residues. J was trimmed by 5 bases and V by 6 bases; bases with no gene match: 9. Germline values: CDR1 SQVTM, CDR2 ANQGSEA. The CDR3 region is CSVGRQGGETQYF. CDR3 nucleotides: TGCAGCGTAGGGCGACAGGGTGGGGAGACCCAGTACTTC.

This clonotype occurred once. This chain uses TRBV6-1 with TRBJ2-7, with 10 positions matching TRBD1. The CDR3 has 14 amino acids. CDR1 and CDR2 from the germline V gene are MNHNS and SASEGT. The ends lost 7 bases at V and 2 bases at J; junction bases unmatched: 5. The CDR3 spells CASTKDRGAYEQYF. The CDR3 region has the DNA TGTGCCAGCACCAAGGACAGGGGGGCCTACGAGCAGTACTTC.

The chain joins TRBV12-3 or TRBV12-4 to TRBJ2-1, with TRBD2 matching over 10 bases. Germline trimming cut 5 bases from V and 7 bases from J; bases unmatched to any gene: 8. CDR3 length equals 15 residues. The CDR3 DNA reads TGTGCCAGCAGTGGGGGACTAGCGTCGGGGAATGAGCAGTTCTTC. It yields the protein CASSGGLASGNEQFF.

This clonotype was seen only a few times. The CDR3 nucleotides read TGTGCCAGCGGAGCTAGTTATGGCTACACCTTC. It codes for CASGASYGYTF. The rearrangement uses TRBV27 and TRBJ1-2; D call uncertain. The length of the CDR3 is 11 residues. The ends were cut back, 8 bases at V and 5 bases at J, with 9 bases in the middle. Per germline, CDR1 MNHEY and CDR2 SMNVEV (reference sequence).

In DNA form, the CDR3 reads TGCGCCAGCAGCCAGCAATGGGGTCTAGCCCGGCAGTACTTC. Its translation is CASSQQWGLARQYF. The chain employs TRBV4-1 and TRBJ2-7; perhaps TRBD2 as D (5 bases). V was clipped by 3 bases and J by 9 bases, with 18 bases between them. Germline V gene lookup returns CDR1 MGHRA and CDR2 YSYEKL. This CDR3 has 14 residues.